These 23 T cell receptor beta chains share one sample of origin, sequenced in a study of somatic mutations in cytotoxic T cells in rheumatoid arthritis. Sequenced by immunoSEQ multiplex PCR; TCRdb stores in-frame clones only, minus some. The sample carries some 13,000 clones, over 70% recorded once. Source material: CD8+ T cells sorted from blood. These receptors were collected from a man aged 45-65 years in good health.

Only a few counts were recorded for this clone. J is TRBJ2-7 and V is TRBV4-1, with D perhaps TRBD1 or TRBD2 (5 bases each). V lost 6 bases, J lost 0 bases, and 15 bases lay in between. CDR1 is MGHRA, CDR2 YSYEKL, per germline. The CDR3 is made up of 15 amino acids. The CDR3 region has the DNA TGCGCCAGCAGTCAGGGCGGGTCCAGCTCCTACGAGCAGTACTTC. Its protein is CASSQGGSSSYEQYF.

V usage is TRBV6-1 and J usage is TRBJ2-7; 8 nucleotides line up with TRBD2. Germline V gene lookup returns CDR1 MNHNS and CDR2 SASEGT. The ends lost 2 bases at V and 7 bases at J; junction bases unmatched: 4. The length of the CDR3 is 13 residues. CDR3 sequence reads: CASSERREEEQYF. DNA for the CDR3: TGTGCCAGCAGTGAAAGGCGGGAGGAAGAGCAGTACTTC.

CDR3 nucleotide sequence: TGTGCCAGCAGCCCCCGGGAGGGTACCTACGAGCAGTACTTC. It codes for CASSPREGTYEQYF. V is TRBV27 and J is TRBJ2-7, with 8 positions matching TRBD2. Unmatched junction bases numbered 6, after V lost 6 bases and J lost 2 bases. The CDR3 covers 14 residues. Looked up from germline, CDR1 is MNHEY and CDR2 is SMNVEV (reference sequence).

V usage is TRBV7-9 and J usage is TRBJ1-3; D possibly corresponds to TRBD1 (5 bases). Germline-derived CDR1 and CDR2 are SEHNR and FQNEAQ (reference sequence). The V end lost 5 bases, the J end lost 0 bases, and 23 bases lay between the germline ends. The CDR3 covers 19 residues. The DNA of the CDR3 is TGTGCCAGCAGCCCTGGGAGGGGCAAAAAAATTTACTCTGGAAACACCATATATTTT. This translates into CASSPGRGKKIYSGNTIYF. The full variable domain, completed using reference TRBV7-9 and TRBJ1-3, is DTGVSQNPRHKITKRGQNVTFRCDPISEHNRLYWYRQTLGQGPEFLTYFQNEAQLEKSRLLSDRFSAERPKGSFSTLEIQRTEQGDSAMYLCASSPGRGKKIYSGNTIYFGEGSWLTVV.

This chain links TRBV2 with TRBJ1-5; D is ambiguous. Deletions cut 1 base from V and 4 bases from J, with 11 bases between. CDR3 size: 15 residues. CDR1 is SNHLY and CDR2 is FYNNEI in the germline V gene. The CDR3 here is CASSEERAVNQPQHF. The CDR3 DNA sequence: TGTGCCAGCAGTGAAGAGAGGGCGGTGAATCAGCCCCAGCATTTT.

This chain uses TRBV2 with TRBJ1-2; D perhaps matches TRBD1 (6 bases). Germline loops: CDR1 SNHLY, CDR2 FYNNEI. Deletions cut 1 base from V and 1 base from J, with 22 bases between. This CDR3 comprises 19 residues. The CDR3, as DNA: TGTGCCAGCAGTGAAGGGGCGTGGGGGCGCACCGGGTTTAACTATGGCTACACCTTC. Its protein product is CASSEGAWGRTGFNYGYTF.

This chain joins TRBV7-6 and TRBJ2-1; D unclear. CDR1 and CDR2 (germline): SGHVS, FNYEAQ. The CDR3 runs 14 residues. V was trimmed by 1 base and J by 1 base, leaving 5 bases between them. CDR3 region: CASSLEGSYNEQFF. As DNA, the CDR3 is TGTGCCAGCAGCTTAGAAGGGTCCTACAATGAGCAGTTCTTC.

In this sample, this clone turned up once. The chain recombines TRBV19 with TRBJ1-5, with D unclear. Germline CDR1 is LNHDA and CDR2 is SQIVND (reference sequence). Trimming stripped 5 bases from V and 1 base from J, with 15 bases between. The CDR3 spans 16 residues. CDR3 region: CASSSREGGSNQPQHF. The CDR3 coding sequence is TGTGCCAGTAGTTCCCGGGAGGGTGGGAGCAATCAGCCCCAGCATTTT. Full variable domain (remainder filled in from reference TRBV19 and TRBJ1-5): DGGITQSPKYLFRKEGQNVTLSCEQNLNHDAMYWYRQDPGQGLRLIYYSQIVNDFQKGDIAEGYSVSREKKESFPLTVTSAQKNPTAFYLCASSSREGGSNQPQHFGDGTRLSIL.

The chain combines TRBV5-1 with TRBJ2-1, with 7 bases that match TRBD2. From germline, CDR1 is SGHRS and CDR2 YFSETQ. V lost 3 bases to trimming and J lost 8 bases; unmatched junction nucleotides: 11. CDR3 length: 15 amino acids. CDR3 residues: CASSSRGVRVDEQFF. As DNA, the CDR3 is TGCGCCAGCAGCTCCCGGGGGGTACGGGTCGATGAGCAGTTCTTC.

The chain links TRBV19 to TRBJ1-5; D unclear. This CDR3 contains 18 residues. The germline CDR1 and CDR2 sequences are LNHDA and SQIVND (reference sequence). V was clipped by 3 bases and J by 3 bases, with 21 bases between them. CDR3 sequence: CASSMDPGGVKDNQPQHF. The CDR3 DNA reads TGTGCCAGTAGTATGGATCCCGGAGGTGTAAAAGACAATCAGCCCCAGCATTTT. Drawing the rest from reference TRBV19 and TRBJ1-5, the complete variable domain is DGGITQSPKYLFRKEGQNVTLSCEQNLNHDAMYWYRQDPGQGLRLIYYSQIVNDFQKGDIAEGYSVSREKKESFPLTVTSAQKNPTAFYLCASSMDPGGVKDNQPQHFGDGTRLSIL.

This clone has only one observation. The rearrangement joins TRBV4-3 to TRBJ2-1; the D is unclear. The CDR3 runs to 18 residues. Germline V gives CDR1 LGHNA, CDR2 YSLEER. V was clipped by 0 bases and J by 0 bases, with 15 bases between them. CDR3 loop: CASSQESGSASSYNEQFF. The CDR3 bases are TGCGCCAGCAGCCAAGAGTCAGGCTCGGCCTCCTCCTACAATGAGCAGTTCTTC.

In its sample, this clone was seen a few times. The V call is TRBV4-3, the J call TRBJ2-7; TRBD2 might be the D (6 bases). The CDR3 has 14 amino acids. The germline V and J ends were trimmed by 1 base and 7 bases, with 14 bases remaining between them. Germline V gene sequence: CDR1 LGHNA, CDR2 YSLEER. The DNA for the CDR3 is TGCGCCAGCAGCCAAGCAAATGGTGGGGGGGAGCAGTACTTC. It is translated as CASSQANGGGEQYF.

The chain joins TRBV5-1 to TRBJ2-5; D call uncertain. V lost 3 bases, J lost 1 base, and 4 bases lay in between. The length of the CDR3 is 12 residues. CDR1 and CDR2 (germline): SGHRS, YFSETQ. For the CDR3, the DNA is TGCGCCAGCAGCTCCCCCCAAGAGACCCAGTACTTC. Encoded protein: CASSSPQETQYF.

This clone came up a few times. The genes are TRBV11-3 and TRBJ1-1, with TRBD1 as a possible D gene (5 bases). This CDR3 has 14 amino acids. V lost 5 bases to trimming and J lost 3 bases, with 13 bases between them. The V gene's germline CDR1 is SGHNT and CDR2 YENEEA. CDR3 sequence reads: CASSHPWGDTEAFF. The CDR3 coding sequence is TGTGCCAGCAGCCATCCATGGGGGGACACTGAAGCTTTCTTT.

CDR3 DNA sequence: TGTGCCAGCAGAGCTCAGTCCTACAATGAGCAGTTCTTC. Amino acid sequence: CASRAQSYNEQFF. The V gene is TRBV7-9, the J gene TRBJ2-1, with D hard to call. V was clipped by 6 bases and J by 1 base, with 7 bases between them. CDR3 length equals 13 residues. Germline lookup yields CDR1 SEHNR and CDR2 FQNEAQ (reference sequence).

This chain links TRBV19 with TRBJ2-1; 12 bases map to TRBD2. J gave up 3 bases and V 5 bases, and 2 bases lay outside the gene matches. Germline V lookup: CDR1 LNHDA, CDR2 SQIVND (reference sequence). The CDR3 contains 15 residues. The DNA for the CDR3 is TGTGCCAGTAGTCGGACTAGCGGGATCTACAATGAGCAGTTCTTC. Translating it yields CASSRTSGIYNEQFF.

CDR3 sequence (DNA): TGTGCCAGCAGTGAAAAGGGCGAGACTGAAGCTTTCTTT. Its protein product is CASSEKGETEAFF. This chain connects TRBV6-4 to TRBJ1-1; D uncertain. V lost 3 bases and J lost 5, with 10 bases in between. The CDR3 is 13 amino acids. CDR1 MRHNA and CDR2 SNTAGT come from the germline V gene.

This chain joins TRBV11-3 and TRBJ2-7; 8 bases map to TRBD2. V trimming: 0 bases; J trimming: 3 bases; junction bases outside the gene matches: 4. The germline CDR1 and CDR2 sequences are SGHNT and YENEEA. CDR3 length equals 15 residues. CDR3 residues: CASSLEDSGDYEQYF. CDR3 DNA: TGTGCCAGCAGCTTAGAAGATAGCGGGGACTACGAGCAGTACTTC.

The V and J genes are TRBV19 and TRBJ2-7, with 8 bases that match TRBD1. The V segment lost 10 bases and the J segment 7 bases; nucleotides outside the gene matches: 21. The CDR3 length is 16 residues. Germline V gene sequence: CDR1 LNHDA, CDR2 SQIVND (reference sequence). CDR3 DNA: TGTGCCACCACTCCATCAGACAGGGGCCCTCTCTTGGAGCAGTACTTC. This sequence encodes CATTPSDRGPLLEQYF.

This chain uses TRBV6-5 with TRBJ2-4; TRBD1 is a possible D gene (6 bases). The CDR3 has 14 residues. V was pared by 2 bases and J by 1 base, with 6 bases between. Germline CDR1 and CDR2: MNHEY and SVGAGI. CDR3 DNA: TGTGCCAGCAGTTACCAGGGGGCCAAAAACATTCAGTACTTC. It translates to CASSYQGAKNIQYF.

The chain links TRBV4-1 to TRBJ2-1; 9 bases agree with TRBD2. Germline CDR1 MGHRA, CDR2 YSYEKL. This CDR3 spans 15 amino acids. With 3 bases clipped from V and 3 bases from J, the junction kept 3 bases outside the gene matches. CDR3 bases: TGCGCCAGCAGCCAGGGACTAGCAGGCTACAATGAGCAGTTCTTC. Translated, it gives CASSQGLAGYNEQFF.

The chain combines TRBV7-6 with TRBJ1-3; D not certain. Germline-derived CDR1 and CDR2 are SGHVS and FNYEAQ. Trimming removed 1 base at V and 2 bases at J, with 9 bases between. The CDR3 spans 15 residues. The chain's CDR3 is CASSLDALTGNTIYF. The CDR3, as DNA: TGTGCCAGCAGCTTAGACGCTTTAACTGGAAACACCATATATTTT.

The chain couples TRBV10-3 to TRBJ1-1; 9 nucleotides line up with TRBD1. V lost 0 bases to trimming and J lost 4 bases; unmatched junction nucleotides: 6. Germline loops: CDR1 ENHRY, CDR2 SYGVKD. This CDR3 region has 16 residues. The CDR3 loop reads CAISESQQGAGTEAFF. Written as DNA, the CDR3 is TGTGCCATCAGTGAGTCACAACAGGGGGCAGGCACTGAAGCTTTCTTT.